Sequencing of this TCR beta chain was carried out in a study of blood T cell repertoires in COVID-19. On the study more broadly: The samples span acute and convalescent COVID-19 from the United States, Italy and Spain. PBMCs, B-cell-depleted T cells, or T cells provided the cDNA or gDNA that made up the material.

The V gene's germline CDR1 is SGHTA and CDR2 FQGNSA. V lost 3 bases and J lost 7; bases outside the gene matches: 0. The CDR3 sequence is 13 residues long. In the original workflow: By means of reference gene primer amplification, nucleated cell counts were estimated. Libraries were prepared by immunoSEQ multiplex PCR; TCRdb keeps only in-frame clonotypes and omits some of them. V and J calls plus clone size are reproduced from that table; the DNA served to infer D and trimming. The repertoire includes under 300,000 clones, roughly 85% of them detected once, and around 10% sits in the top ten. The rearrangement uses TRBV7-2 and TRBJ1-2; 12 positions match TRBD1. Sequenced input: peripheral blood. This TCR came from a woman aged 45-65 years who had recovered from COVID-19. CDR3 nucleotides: TGTGCCAGCAGCTTGGGACAGGGGGCTGGCTACACCTTC. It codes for CASSLGQGAGYTF.